One T cell receptor beta chain is described in this entry. As handled by the study authors: How many nucleated cells were present was estimated from reference gene primer amplification. The repertoire was sequenced with immunoSEQ multiplex PCR; TCRdb's copy has only in-frame clones and lacks some. Clone size and V and J calls were adopted from that table, with D and trimming inferred from the DNA. The table lists 35,000 to 40,000 clones, 84% of them singletons. These data originate in a study of blood T cell repertoires in COVID-19. Seattle's cohort entered during active infection and was followed longitudinally. The CDR3 length is 13 residues. Germline V lookup: CDR1 SEHNR, CDR2 FQNEAQ (reference sequence). V lost 1 base, J lost 6 bases, and 9 bases lay in between.

This chain uses TRBV7-9 with TRBJ1-2; a weak D match, TRBD1 (6 bases). The sequenced sample was peripheral blood. The source is a man in his sixties with COVID-19, enrolled during active disease. CDR3 sequence (DNA): TGTGCCAGCAGCTTAGACACAGGGCATGGCTACACCTTC. Amino acids: CASSLDTGHGYTF.